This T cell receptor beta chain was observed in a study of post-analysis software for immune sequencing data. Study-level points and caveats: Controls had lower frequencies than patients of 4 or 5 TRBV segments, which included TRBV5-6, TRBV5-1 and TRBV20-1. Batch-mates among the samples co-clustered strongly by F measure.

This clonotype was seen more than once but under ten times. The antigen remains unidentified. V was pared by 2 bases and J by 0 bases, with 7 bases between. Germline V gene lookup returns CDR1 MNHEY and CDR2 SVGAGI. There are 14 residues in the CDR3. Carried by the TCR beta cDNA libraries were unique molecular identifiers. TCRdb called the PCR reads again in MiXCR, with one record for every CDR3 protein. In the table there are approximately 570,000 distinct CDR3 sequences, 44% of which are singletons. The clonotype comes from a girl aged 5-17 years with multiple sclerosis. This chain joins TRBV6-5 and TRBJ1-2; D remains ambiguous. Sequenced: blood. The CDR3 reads CASSYLASNYGYTF. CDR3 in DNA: TGTGCCAGCAGTTACCTGGCATCTAACTATGGCTACACCTTC.